These 22 T cell receptor beta chains were all obtained from the same sample, sequenced in a study of regulatory T cells in long-lasting Graves disease. The time point was: newly diagnosed GD, antithyroid drugs for less than 3 months. Researchers made the TCR library from RNA that was extracted from PBMCs. Both iRepertoire HTBI primers and Arm-PCR of CDR3 regions were used to build the TCR beta libraries. TCRdb fed the multiplex PCR reads into MiXCR, producing one record per CDR3 protein. The sample lists about 200,000 distinct CDR3 sequences; roughly 19% were seen once. The sample was also reused in another study, on T cells in Graves' hyperthyroidism and ophthalmopathy.

Sequences were derived from peripheral blood mononuclear cells (PBMCs), sampled at new diagnosis, from a patient treated with antithyroid drugs. These receptors were collected from a young woman with Graves disease.

This clonotype was recorded many times. This chain joins TRBV6-1 and TRBJ2-5, with 7 bases fitting TRBD2. The CDR3 runs to 17 residues. The ends lost 7 bases at V and 0 bases at J; junction bases unmatched: 14. CDR1 and CDR2 from the germline V gene are MNHNS and SASEGT. In nucleotides, the CDR3 is TGTGCCAGCATCACCTCGGATAAGCGGGAATACCAAGAGACCCAGTACTTC. Its translation is CASITSDKREYQETQYF.

This clonotype was picked up a small number of times. The chain carries TRBV15 and TRBJ1-5, with 8 bases matching TRBD1. The germline V gene encodes CDR1 LNHNV and CDR2 YYDKDF (reference sequence). The CDR3 is 15 residues long. The J segment lost 4 bases and the V segment lost 3 bases, leaving 5 bases of the junction unmatched. The CDR3 DNA is TGTGCCACCAGCAGGACAGGGGATCGAAATCAGCCCCAGCATTTT. Amino acid sequence: CATSRTGDRNQPQHF. Based on the CDR3 plus reference TRBV15 and TRBJ1-5, the full variable domain is DAMVIQNPRYQVTQFGKPVTLSCSQTLNHNVMYWYQQKSSQAPKLLFHYYDKDFNNEADTPDNFQSRRPNTSFCFLDIRSPGLGDTAMYLCATSRTGDRNQPQHFGDGTRLSIL.

This clonotype was seen many times. The chain joins TRBV5-1 to TRBJ1-2, with 7 bases fitting TRBD1. The V gene end was trimmed by 4 bases and the J gene end by 0 bases; junction bases not matched to a gene: 9. Germline V gene data show CDR1 as SGHRS and CDR2 as YFSETQ. CDR3 size: 16 residues. This chain's CDR3 is CASSPIMTGPNYGYTF. The CDR3 nucleotides are TGCGCCAGCAGCCCGATAATGACAGGGCCTAACTATGGCTACACCTTC.

This clonotype has just a few counts. This sequence joins TRBV9 and TRBJ2-2; 9 bases are shared with TRBD2. V trimming: 0 bases; J trimming: 4 bases; junction bases outside the gene matches: 10. The CDR3 runs to 18 residues. Germline-derived CDR1 and CDR2 are SGDLS and YYNGEE. The CDR3 sequence: CASSVGGSGGSGTGELFF. The DNA of the CDR3 is TGTGCCAGCAGCGTAGGGGGTAGCGGGGGATCGGGCACCGGGGAGCTGTTTTTT.

This clonotype was counted ten times or more. Written as DNA, the CDR3 is TGTGCCAGCTCACGCGGCGGGGGCAATGGTGAAAAACTGTTTTTT. As protein: CASSRGGGNGEKLFF. The rearrangement uses TRBV18 and TRBJ1-4, with D maybe TRBD1 (6 bases). The CDR3 runs to 15 residues. V lost 4 bases and J lost 7, with 16 bases in between. The V gene's germline CDR1 is KGHSH and CDR2 LQKENI.

Ten or more counts support this clonotype. The V and J genes are TRBV6-2 or TRBV6-3 and TRBJ2-7, with D hard to call. V gave up 4 bases and J gave up 0 bases, with 10 bases separating them. The CDR3 contains 14 residues. Germline CDR1 is MNHEY and CDR2 is SVGEGT. The CDR3 nucleotides read TGTGCCAGCAGTTTAGTGGACCCCTCCTACGAGCAGTACTTC. It is translated as CASSLVDPSYEQYF.

The sample holds many counts of this clonotype. The chain couples TRBV30 to TRBJ1-1; D unclear. CDR1 is GTSNPN and CDR2 is SVGIG in the germline V gene (reference sequence). This CDR3 is built from 12 residues. The V gene lost 1 base and the J gene lost 0 bases, with 3 bases spanning the gap. CDR3 sequence (DNA): TGTGCCTGGAGTGAGTTGAACACTGAAGCTTTCTTT. Encoded protein: CAWSELNTEAFF.

This clonotype was counted at least ten times. The CDR3 protein is CSARDPGTSGSSYNEQFF. The CDR3 bases are TGCAGTGCTAGAGATCCAGGGACTAGCGGGAGCTCCTACAATGAGCAGTTCTTC. The genes are TRBV20-1 and TRBJ2-1; TRBD2 agrees at 14 bases. The CDR3 runs to 18 residues. CDR1 and CDR2 (germline): DFQATT, SNEGSKA (reference sequence). Germline trimming cut 0 bases from V and 0 bases from J; bases unmatched to any gene: 4.

The chain recombines TRBV5-1 with TRBJ2-5; 9 bases fit TRBD1. Trimming removed 0 bases from V and 5 bases from J; junction bases left unmatched: 8. Germline CDR1 is SGHRS and CDR2 is YFSETQ. The CDR3 runs 16 residues. The CDR3 protein is CASSLEGDRVIETQYF. The CDR3 DNA sequence: TGCGCCAGCAGCTTGGAGGGGGACAGGGTAATTGAGACCCAGTACTTC.

The sample holds many counts of this clonotype. The gene calls are TRBV6-1 and TRBJ1-2, with D uncertain. The CDR3 has 12 amino acids. V was trimmed by 11 bases and J by 7 bases, leaving 17 bases between them. In germline, CDR1 is MNHNS, CDR2 SASEGT. The CDR3 coding sequence is TGTGCCCTCAGAGGTCTAGAAATTGGCTACACCTTC. Translated: CALRGLEIGYTF.

This clonotype was seen at least ten times. This sequence joins TRBV6-1 and TRBJ2-7, with D perhaps assigned TRBD1 or TRBD2 (6 bases each). Trimming pared 6 bases from V and 2 bases from J, leaving 23 bases between. Germline V lookup: CDR1 MNHNS, CDR2 SASEGT. This CDR3 spans 17 amino acids. CDR3 residues: CASRGGVRGRTAYEQYF. DNA of the CDR3: TGTGCCAGCAGGGGGGGAGTTAGAGGGAGGACAGCCTACGAGCAGTACTTC.

This clonotype was picked up many times. The gene calls are TRBV11-1 and TRBJ1-1, with a possible D match to TRBD1 (5 bases). Germline assignment: CDR1 SGHAT and CDR2 FQDESV (reference sequence). The CDR3 spans 14 residues. Deletions cut 4 bases from V and 1 base from J, with 10 bases between. The CDR3 here is CASSWTTGNTEAFF. DNA for the CDR3: TGTGCCAGCAGCTGGACCACAGGGAACACTGAAGCTTTCTTT.

This clonotype was detected many times. The chain has TRBV28 and TRBJ1-5; D gene unclear. CDR1 is MDHEN and CDR2 is SYDVKM in the germline V gene. CDR3 length: 13 amino acids. V lost 4 bases to trimming and J lost 6 bases, with 10 bases between them. CDR3 region: CASSSLSGQPQHF. The CDR3 region has the DNA TGTGCCAGCAGTTCCCTCAGCGGTCAGCCCCAGCATTTT. Full variable domain (missing parts from reference TRBV28 and TRBJ1-5): DVKVTQSSRYLVKRTGEKVFLECVQDMDHENMFWYRQDPGLGLRLIYFSYDVKMKEKGDIPEGYSVSREKKERFSLILESASTNQTSMYLCASSSLSGQPQHFGDGTRLSIL.

About this clonotype: With a much larger clone just one base away, this may be a read error. J is TRBJ1-2 and V is TRBV12-3 or TRBV12-4; no definite D call. The CDR3 totals 11 residues. This CDR3 is CASRDGYGHTF. CDR3 DNA: TGTGCCAGCAGGGACGGCTATGGCCACACCTTC.

This clonotype was seen at least ten times. This sequence joins TRBV19 and TRBJ2-7; possible D gene TRBD2, 5 bases. The CDR3 totals 14 residues. Germline CDR1 is LNHDA and CDR2 is SQIVND (reference sequence). Trimming removed 6 bases from V and 4 bases from J, with 16 bases in between. The CDR3 here is CASSPKSGAYEQYF. The CDR3 DNA reads TGTGCCAGTAGCCCCAAGAGCGGAGCTTACGAGCAGTACTTC.

This clonotype was seen many times. The chain combines TRBV30 with TRBJ1-5, with a weak D call TRBD1 (5 bases). Trimming stripped 0 bases from V and 8 bases from J, with 8 bases between. The CDR3 has 12 amino acids. Germline CDR1 reads GTSNPN; CDR2 reads SVGIG (reference sequence). The CDR3 sequence is CAWSVWGEPQHF. CDR3 coding DNA: TGTGCCTGGAGTGTCTGGGGGGAGCCCCAGCATTTT.

This clonotype was counted many times. V is TRBV10-3 and J is TRBJ2-2; 14 bases match TRBD2. Germline lookup yields CDR1 ENHRY and CDR2 SYGVKD. The ends lost 8 bases at V and 6 bases at J; junction bases unmatched: 8. This CDR3 comprises 16 residues. CDR3 in amino acids: CAIRGLAGVEAGELFF. The CDR3 nucleotides are TGTGCCATCCGGGGACTAGCGGGAGTTGAGGCCGGGGAGCTGTTTTTT.

This clonotype has just a few counts. The rearrangement joins TRBV28 to TRBJ2-7; D uncertain. From germline, CDR1 is MDHEN and CDR2 SYDVKM. CDR3 length: 13 amino acids. V was pared by 6 bases and J by 5 bases, with 14 bases between. The CDR3 DNA reads TGTGCCAGCAGGTCCCGCGGTCGGAACGAGCAGTACTTC. As protein: CASRSRGRNEQYF.

This clonotype was seen at least ten times. The chain links TRBV6-1 to TRBJ1-2; TRBD1 aligns across 8 bases. Germline V gives CDR1 MNHNS, CDR2 SASEGT. V lost 11 bases, J lost 7 bases, and 9 bases stayed unmatched. This CDR3 spans 12 amino acids. This CDR3 reads CAATDRARGYTF. The CDR3 DNA follows: TGTGCCGCCACGGACAGGGCTCGTGGCTACACCTTC.

As to this clonotype: This clone may be a read error of a much larger clone one base away. The conserved phenylalanine or tryptophan normally closing the CDR3 is absent here, so this likely arose from a read error. The chain carries TRBV5-1 and TRBJ1-1; a possible D gene is TRBD1 (6 bases). V gave up 4 bases and J gave up 7 bases, with 14 bases separating them. CDR1 is SGHRS and CDR2 is YFSETQ in the germline V gene. The CDR3 consists of 13 residues. DNA for the CDR3: TGCGCCAGCAGCCGGGGGGGGCCCATTGAAGCTTTCTCT. This codes for CASSRGGPIEAFS.

Many counts were recorded for this clonotype. CDR3 sequence: CASSFSQGWRGNTIYF. CDR3 bases: TGTGCCAGCAGTTTCTCTCAGGGTTGGCGTGGAAACACCATATATTTT. V gene TRBV28 combines with J gene TRBJ1-3; TRBD1 is a possible D gene (5 bases). The V gene's germline CDR1 is MDHEN and CDR2 SYDVKM. Trimming left V 3 bases short and J 3 bases short, with 15 bases between. This CDR3 spans 16 amino acids.

This clonotype came up many times. The genes are TRBV5-1 and TRBJ1-4, with 7 bases lining up with TRBD1. Trimming at V came to 0 bases and at J to 8 bases, leaving 7 bases not matched to a gene. In germline, CDR1 is SGHRS, CDR2 YFSETQ. This CDR3 is built from 15 residues. CDR3 DNA sequence: TGCGCCAGCAGCTTGGGAGACAGGGAGATCGAAAAACTGTTTTTT. Encoded protein: CASSLGDREIEKLFF.